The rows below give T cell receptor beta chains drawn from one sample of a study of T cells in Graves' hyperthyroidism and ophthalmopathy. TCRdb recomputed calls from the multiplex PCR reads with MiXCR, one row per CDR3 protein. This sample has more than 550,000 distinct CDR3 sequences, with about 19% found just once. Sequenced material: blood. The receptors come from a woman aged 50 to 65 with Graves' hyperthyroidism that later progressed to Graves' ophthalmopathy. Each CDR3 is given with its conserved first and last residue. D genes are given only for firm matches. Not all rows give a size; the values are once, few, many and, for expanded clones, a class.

CASRGRRMRTASNYGYTF	TGTGCCAGCAGGGGACGGAGGATGCGGACGGCATCTAACTATGGCTACACCTTC	TRBV28	TRBJ1-2	NA	NA
CASSFWTSKEQFF	TGTGCCAGCAGTTTTTGGACTAGCAAAGAGCAGTTCTTC	TRBV27	TRBJ2-1	NA	TRBD2
CSALPRDTSYNEQFF	TGCAGTGCCTTACCCCGGGACACCAGCTACAATGAGCAGTTCTTC	TRBV20-1	TRBJ2-1	few	NA
CASRGQGSSKFAQFF	TGTGCCAGCAGGGGACAGGGAAGCTCCAAGTTTGCGCAGTTCTTC	TRBV6-1	TRBJ2-1	NA	TRBD1
CASSPRQGVIEKLFF	TGTGCCAGCAGTCCGCGACAGGGGGTAATTGAAAAACTGTTTTTT	TRBV12-3/TRBV12-4	TRBJ1-4	many	TRBD1
CASSPDMTVTYGYTF	TGTGCCAGCTCACCGGATATGACAGTTACCTATGGCTACACCTTC	TRBV18	TRBJ1-2	many	NA
CASSQDGTIPNYGYTF	TGTGCCAGCAGTCAGGACGGTACTATCCCGAACTATGGCTACACCTTC	TRBV6-2/TRBV6-3	TRBJ1-2	NA	NA
CASSLWGDYGYTF	TGTGCCAGCAGCTTATGGGGGGACTATGGCTACACCTTC	TRBV7-3	TRBJ1-2	NA	NA
CASSYSSGSLETEAFF	TGTGCCAGCAGTTACTCATCAGGGAGCTTGGAGACTGAAGCTTTCTTT	TRBV6-5	TRBJ1-1	once	NA
CASSYAQGPGELFF	TGTGCCAGCAGTTACGCTCAGGGTCCCGGGGAGCTGTTTTTT	TRBV2	TRBJ2-2	few	NA
CASKGGQGLYNEQFF	TGCGCCAGTAAGGGGGGACAGGGACTCTACAATGAGCAGTTCTTC	TRBV5-1	TRBJ2-1	many	TRBD1
CASSLYQGRANTEAFF	TGTGCCAGCAGCTTGTATCAGGGACGGGCGAACACTGAAGCTTTCTTT	TRBV5-5	TRBJ1-1	NA	NA
CASSQDLPVEAFF	TGCGCCAGCAGCCAAGATCTACCCGTTGAAGCTTTCTTT	TRBV4-1	TRBJ1-1	few	NA
CASSLFFGNTIYF	TGTGCCAGCAGTTTATTCTTTGGAAACACCATATATTTT	TRBV12-3/TRBV12-4	TRBJ1-3	many	NA
CASSFTLAVALGYAYEQYF	TGTGCCAGCAGCTTCACGCTAGCGGTCGCTCTCGGGTATGCTTACGAGCAGTACTTC	TRBV5-5	TRBJ2-7	many	TRBD2
CAWSHLQGATEAFF	TGTGCCTGGAGTCACCTACAGGGAGCAACTGAAGCTTTCTTT	TRBV30	TRBJ1-1	many	NA
CASRKGGRTEAFF	TGTGCCAGCAGAAAAGGGGGTCGCACTGAAGCTTTCTTT	TRBV11-1	TRBJ1-1	many	NA
CASSRWDANNEKLFF	TGTGCCAGCAGCCGATGGGACGCGAATAATGAAAAACTGTTTTTT	TRBV7-9	TRBJ1-4	few	NA
CASSFGQGDGYTF	TGTGCCAGCAGTTTTGGGCAGGGTGATGGCTACACCTTC	TRBV12-3/TRBV12-4	TRBJ1-2	many	NA
CSVDSGVTDTQYF	TGCAGCGTTGATAGCGGGGTCACAGATACGCAGTATTTT	TRBV29-1	TRBJ2-3	NA	TRBD2
CASSYGGPPETQYF	TGTGCCAGCAGTTACGGCGGACCACCGGAGACCCAGTACTTC	TRBV6-5	TRBJ2-5	few	NA
CASSLIAGDYNEQFF	TGTGCCAGCAGCTTAATAGCGGGGGACTACAATGAGCAGTTCTTC	TRBV7-3	TRBJ2-1	few	TRBD2
CASDGRPQSSQHF	TGTGCCAGCGATGGACGGCCTCAGTCATCCCAGCATTTT	TRBV6-1	TRBJ1-5	many	NA
CASSLEGTQSYEQYF	TGTGCCAGCAGCTTAGAAGGAACCCAATCCTACGAGCAGTACTTC	TRBV7-2	TRBJ2-7	NA	NA
CSAGADFGELFF	TGCAGCGCGGGGGCTGATTTCGGGGAGCTGTTTTTT	TRBV29-1	TRBJ2-2	NA	NA
CASSLVNSEQYF	TGTGCCAGCAGCTTAGTCAACAGCGAGCAGTACTTC	TRBV7-9	TRBJ2-7	many	NA
CAWSPSPVWKNIQYF	TGTGCCTGGAGTCCTTCCCCGGTCTGGAAAAACATTCAGTACTTC	TRBV30	TRBJ2-4	NA	NA
CSVWTGSGTDTQYF	TGCAGCGTTTGGACAGGGTCCGGCACAGATACGCAGTATTTT	TRBV29-1	TRBJ2-3	NA	TRBD1
CASSDRHNSPLHF	TGTGCCAGCTCCGACAGACATAATTCACCCCTCCACTTT	TRBV6-1	TRBJ1-6	few	NA
CASSSEAEAFF	TGCGCCAGCAGCTCTGAAGCTGAAGCTTTCTTT	TRBV5-1	TRBJ1-1	NA	NA
CSARGSGTQAYNEQFF	TGCAGTGCTAGAGGATCCGGGACGCAGGCCTACAATGAGCAGTTCTTC	TRBV20-1	TRBJ2-1	many	NA
CASSPTGQYNEQFF	TGTGCCAGCTCACCAACGGGGCAGTACAATGAGCAGTTCTTC	TRBV18	TRBJ2-1	many	NA
CASSQPPAEALKQYF	TGTGCCAGCAGCCAGCCCCCCGCGGAAGCCCTCAAGCAGTATTTT	TRBV11-2	TRBJ2-3	NA	NA
CSAWGPGTEAFF	TGCAGTGCTTGGGGACCAGGGACTGAAGCTTTCTTT	TRBV20-1	TRBJ1-1	few	NA